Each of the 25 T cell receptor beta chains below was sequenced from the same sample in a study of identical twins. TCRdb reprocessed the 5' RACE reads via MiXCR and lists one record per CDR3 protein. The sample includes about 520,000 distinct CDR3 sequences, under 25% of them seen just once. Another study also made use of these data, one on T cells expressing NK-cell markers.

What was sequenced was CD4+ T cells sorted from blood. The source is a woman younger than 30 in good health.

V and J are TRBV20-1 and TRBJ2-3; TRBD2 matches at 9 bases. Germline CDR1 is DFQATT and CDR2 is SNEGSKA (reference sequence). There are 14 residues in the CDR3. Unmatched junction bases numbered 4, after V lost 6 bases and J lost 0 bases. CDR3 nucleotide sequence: TGCAGTGCGTTAGCGGGAGAGAGCACAGATACGCAGTATTTT. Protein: CSALAGESTDTQYF.

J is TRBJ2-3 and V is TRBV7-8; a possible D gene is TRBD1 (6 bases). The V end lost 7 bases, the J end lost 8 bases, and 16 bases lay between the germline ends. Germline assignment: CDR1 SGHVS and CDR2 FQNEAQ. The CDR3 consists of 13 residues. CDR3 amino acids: CASTPQSRGTQYF. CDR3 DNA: TGTGCCAGCACCCCCCAGTCCAGGGGTACGCAGTATTTT.

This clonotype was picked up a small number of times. CDR3 DNA: TGTGCCAGCAGTTTGAAACAGGGCCTTAGTGGCACTGAAGCTTTCTTT. Protein: CASSLKQGLSGTEAFF. The J gene is TRBJ1-1, the V gene TRBV12-3 or TRBV12-4; TRBD1 is a possible D gene (6 bases). This CDR3 contains 16 residues. Trimming took off 3 bases at V and 4 bases at J, with 18 bases between the two ends.

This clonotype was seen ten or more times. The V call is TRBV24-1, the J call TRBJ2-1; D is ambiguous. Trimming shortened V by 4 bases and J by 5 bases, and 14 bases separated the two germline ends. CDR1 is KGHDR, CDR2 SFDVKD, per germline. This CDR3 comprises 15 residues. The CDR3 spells CATSDPGSQNNEQFF. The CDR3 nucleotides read TGTGCCACCAGTGACCCGGGCTCACAGAACAATGAGCAGTTCTTC.

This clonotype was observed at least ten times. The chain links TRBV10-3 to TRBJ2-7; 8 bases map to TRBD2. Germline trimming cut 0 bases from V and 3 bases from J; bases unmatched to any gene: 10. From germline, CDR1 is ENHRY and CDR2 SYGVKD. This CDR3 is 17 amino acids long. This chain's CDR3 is CAISESNTGLVFYEQYF. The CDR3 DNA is TGTGCCATCAGTGAGTCGAATACGGGACTAGTTTTCTACGAGCAGTACTTC.

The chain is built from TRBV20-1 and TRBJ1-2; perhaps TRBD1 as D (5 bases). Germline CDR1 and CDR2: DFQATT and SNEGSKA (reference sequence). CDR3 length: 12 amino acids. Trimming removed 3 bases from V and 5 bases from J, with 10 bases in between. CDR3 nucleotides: TGCAGTGCTAGCGCAGGGTGGTATGGCTACACCTTC. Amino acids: CSASAGWYGYTF.

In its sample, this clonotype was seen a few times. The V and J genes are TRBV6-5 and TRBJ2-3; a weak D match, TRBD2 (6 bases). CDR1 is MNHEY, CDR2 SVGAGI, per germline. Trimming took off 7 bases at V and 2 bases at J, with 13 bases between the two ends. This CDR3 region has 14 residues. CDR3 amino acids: CASTLAEPTDTQYF. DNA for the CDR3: TGTGCCAGCACTTTAGCGGAGCCCACAGATACGCAGTATTTT.

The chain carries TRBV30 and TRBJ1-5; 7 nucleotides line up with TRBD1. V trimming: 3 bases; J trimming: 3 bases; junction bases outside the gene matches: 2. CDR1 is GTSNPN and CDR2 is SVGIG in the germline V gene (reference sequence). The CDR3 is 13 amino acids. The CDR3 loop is CAWRGQINQPQHF. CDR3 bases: TGTGCCTGGAGGGGACAGATCAATCAGCCCCAGCATTTT.

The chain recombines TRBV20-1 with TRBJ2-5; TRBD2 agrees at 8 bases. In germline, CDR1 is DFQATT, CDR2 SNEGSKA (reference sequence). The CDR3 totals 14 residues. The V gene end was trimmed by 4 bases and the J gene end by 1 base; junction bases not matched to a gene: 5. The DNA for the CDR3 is TGCAGTGCTACCCTAGCGGGCACCCAAGAGACCCAGTACTTC. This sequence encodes CSATLAGTQETQYF.

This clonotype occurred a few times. The CDR3 DNA reads as TGTGCCAGCAGTTTGGGGGGGGGCGACGGCTACACCTTC. This translates into CASSLGGGDGYTF. V and J are TRBV12-3 or TRBV12-4 and TRBJ1-2, with D tentatively TRBD1 (6 bases). V gave up 3 bases and J gave up 8 bases, with 13 bases separating them. This CDR3 has 13 amino acids.

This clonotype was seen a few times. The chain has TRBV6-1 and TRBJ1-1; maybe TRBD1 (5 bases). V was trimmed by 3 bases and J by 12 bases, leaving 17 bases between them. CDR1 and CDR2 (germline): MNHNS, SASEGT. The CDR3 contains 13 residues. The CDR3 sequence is CASSDPLAGTTFF. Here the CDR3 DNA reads TGTGCCAGCAGTGACCCGTTAGCCGGGACGACTTTCTTT.

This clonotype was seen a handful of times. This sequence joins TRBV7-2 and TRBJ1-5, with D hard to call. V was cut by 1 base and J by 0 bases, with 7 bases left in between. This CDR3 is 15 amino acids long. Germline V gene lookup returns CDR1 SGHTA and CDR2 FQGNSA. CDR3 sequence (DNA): TGTGCCAGCAGCTTAGTTGCAGTTAGCAATCAGCCCCAGCATTTT. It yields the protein CASSLVAVSNQPQHF.

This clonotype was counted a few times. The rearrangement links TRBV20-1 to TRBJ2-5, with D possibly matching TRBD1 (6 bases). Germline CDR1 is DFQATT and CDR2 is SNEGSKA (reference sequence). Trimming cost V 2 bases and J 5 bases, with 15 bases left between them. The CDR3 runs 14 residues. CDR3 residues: CSARHHRVGETQYF. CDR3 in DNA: TGCAGTGCTAGACACCACAGGGTTGGCGAGACCCAGTACTTC.

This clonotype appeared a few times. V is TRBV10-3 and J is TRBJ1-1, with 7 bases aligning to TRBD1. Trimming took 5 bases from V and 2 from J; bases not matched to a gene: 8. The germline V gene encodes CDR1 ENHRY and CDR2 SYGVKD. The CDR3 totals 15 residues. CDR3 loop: CAISKPDRANTEAFF. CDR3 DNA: TGTGCCATCAGTAAACCAGACAGGGCCAACACTGAAGCTTTCTTT.

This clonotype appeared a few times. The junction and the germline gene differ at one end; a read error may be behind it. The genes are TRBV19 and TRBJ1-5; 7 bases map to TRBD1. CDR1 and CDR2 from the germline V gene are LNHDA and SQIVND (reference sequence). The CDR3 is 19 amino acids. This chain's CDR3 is CASSIRSRQGGYSNQPQLF. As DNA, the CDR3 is TGTGCCAGTAGTATACGTTCCAGGCAGGGGGGATATAGCAATCAGCCCCAGCTTTTT.

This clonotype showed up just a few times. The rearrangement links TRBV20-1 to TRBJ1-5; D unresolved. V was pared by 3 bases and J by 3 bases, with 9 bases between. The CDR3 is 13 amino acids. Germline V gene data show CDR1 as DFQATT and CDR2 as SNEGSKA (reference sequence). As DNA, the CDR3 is TGCAGTGCTAGTTTCAGGTACAATCAGCCCCAGCATTTT. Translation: CSASFRYNQPQHF.

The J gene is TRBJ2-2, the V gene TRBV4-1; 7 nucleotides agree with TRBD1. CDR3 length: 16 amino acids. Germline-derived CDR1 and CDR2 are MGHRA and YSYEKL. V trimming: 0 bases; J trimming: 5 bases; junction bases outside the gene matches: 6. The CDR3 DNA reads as TGCGCCAGCAGCCAAGATGACAGGGTCCTAACCGGGGAGCTGTTTTTT. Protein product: CASSQDDRVLTGELFF.

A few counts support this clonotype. CDR3 region: CSARVEGFYGYTF. CDR3 nucleotides: TGCAGTGCTAGAGTGGAGGGTTTCTATGGCTACACCTTC. The V and J genes are TRBV20-1 and TRBJ1-2; D is undetermined. Germline V lookup: CDR1 DFQATT, CDR2 SNEGSKA (reference sequence). This CDR3 comprises 13 residues. V dropped 1 base and J dropped 4 bases, with 10 bases sitting between them.

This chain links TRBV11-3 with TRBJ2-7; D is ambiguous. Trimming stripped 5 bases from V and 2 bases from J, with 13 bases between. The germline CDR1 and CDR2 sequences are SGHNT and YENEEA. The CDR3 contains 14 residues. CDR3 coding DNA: TGTGCCAGCAGCCGTCGCGTTGCTCCCTACGAGCAGTACTTC. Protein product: CASSRRVAPYEQYF.

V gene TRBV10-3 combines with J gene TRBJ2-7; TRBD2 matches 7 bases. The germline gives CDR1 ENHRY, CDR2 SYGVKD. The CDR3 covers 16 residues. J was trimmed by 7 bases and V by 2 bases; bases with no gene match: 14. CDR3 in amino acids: CAISEPGGGSLGEQYF. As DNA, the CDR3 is TGTGCCATCAGTGAGCCGGGTGGCGGGAGTTTGGGTGAGCAGTACTTC.

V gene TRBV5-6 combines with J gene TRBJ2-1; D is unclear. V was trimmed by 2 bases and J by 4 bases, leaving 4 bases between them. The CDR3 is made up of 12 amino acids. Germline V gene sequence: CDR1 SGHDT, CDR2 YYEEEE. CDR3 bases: TGTGCCAGCAGCTTTGAATACAATGAGCAGTTCTTC. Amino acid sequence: CASSFEYNEQFF. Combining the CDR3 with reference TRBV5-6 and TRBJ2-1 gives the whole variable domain DAGVTQSPTHLIKTRGQQVTLRCSPKSGHDTVSWYQQALGQGPQFIFQYYEEEERQRGNFPDRFSGHQFPNYSSELNVNALLLGDSALYLCASSFEYNEQFFGPGTRLTVL.

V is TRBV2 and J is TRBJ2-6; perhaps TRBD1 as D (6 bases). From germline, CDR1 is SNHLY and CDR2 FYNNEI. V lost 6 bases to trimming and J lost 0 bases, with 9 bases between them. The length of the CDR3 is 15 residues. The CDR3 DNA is TGTGCCAGCAGCTCGGACAGCTCTGGGGCCAACGTCCTGACTTTC. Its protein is CASSSDSSGANVLTF.

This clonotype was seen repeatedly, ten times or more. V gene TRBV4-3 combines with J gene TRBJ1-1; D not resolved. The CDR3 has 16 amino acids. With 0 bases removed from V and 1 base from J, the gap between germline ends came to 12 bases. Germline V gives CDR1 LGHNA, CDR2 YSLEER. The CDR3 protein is CASSQDRSRPNTEAFF. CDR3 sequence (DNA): TGCGCCAGCAGCCAAGACCGGAGTCGTCCGAACACTGAAGCTTTCTTT.

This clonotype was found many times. In nucleotides, the CDR3 is TGCAGTGCTCCGGGACTAGCGGGAGTATTCGGAGAGACCCAGTACTTC. It yields the protein CSAPGLAGVFGETQYF. This chain joins TRBV20-1 and TRBJ2-5; 14 bases are a match to TRBD2. V lost 5 bases and J lost 4; bases outside the gene matches: 9. This CDR3 comprises 16 residues. CDR1 is DFQATT, CDR2 SNEGSKA, per germline (reference sequence).

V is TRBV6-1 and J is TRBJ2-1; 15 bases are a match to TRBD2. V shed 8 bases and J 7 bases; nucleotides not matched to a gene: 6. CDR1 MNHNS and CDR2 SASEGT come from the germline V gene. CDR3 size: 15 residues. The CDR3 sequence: CASAGLAGGENEQFF. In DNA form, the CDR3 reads TGTGCCAGCGCGGGACTAGCGGGAGGCGAAAATGAGCAGTTCTTC.